This TCR beta chain is drawn from a study of Graves' ophthalmopathy and Graves' hyperthyroidism. Beta-chain TCR CDR3 regions were amplified from RNA transcripts. Scientists carried out first-round RT-PCR using HTBI primers and then a second-round multiplex PCR. TCRdb analysed the multiplex PCR reads with MiXCR anew, one entry per CDR3 protein. This sample has some 400,000 distinct CDR3 sequences, with about 16% found just once. This clonotype has ten or more counts. This CDR3 region has 17 residues. Germline CDR1 SGHVS, CDR2 FQNEAQ. With 5 bases removed from V and 4 bases from J, the gap between germline ends came to 21 bases.

Sequencing was performed on peripheral blood. This rearrangement joins TRBV7-8 to TRBJ1-3, with D tentatively TRBD1 (6 bases). This clonotype originated in a woman aged 18-29 years with Graves' ophthalmopathy. Here the CDR3 DNA reads TGTGCCAGCAGCGGAGAGGTCCAGGGGCCCGCGGGAAACACCATATATTTT. Its translation is CASSGEVQGPAGNTIYF.